This TCR beta chain came from a study of CD8 T cells in Susac syndrome. V shed 5 bases and J shed 5 bases, with 19 bases lying between them. Germline V gives CDR1 MDHEN, CDR2 SYDVKM. The CDR3 extends over 15 amino acids. A quantity of 0.5 to 1 ug RNA underwent reverse transcription using random hexamers. Amplification of TCR beta CDR3 spanned 54 Vbeta and 13 Jbeta via immunoSEQ multiplex PCR. In TCRdb, the immunoSEQ multiplex PCR reads were re-called with MiXCR into one record per CDR3 protein. The repertoire holds about 300,000 distinct CDR3 sequences, with 89% as singletons. Purification of the CD8+ and CD4+ T cells relied on negative isolation, and TEMRA cells underwent FACS enrichment.

This clonotype was obtained from a human donor with multiple sclerosis. The specimen was CD8+ T cells from PBMCs. This chain connects TRBV28 to TRBJ2-7; D is perhaps TRBD1 (5 bases). The CDR3 DNA sequence: TGTGCCAGCAGTCTACACCTACAGGTCCGGAACGAGCAGTACTTC. This encodes CASSLHLQVRNEQYF.